The T cell receptor beta chain described here comes from a study of T cell responses to AZD1222 COVID-19 vaccine. Method: immunoSEQ multiplex PCR; TCRdb's copy keeps in-frame clones and lacks some. The table lists 90,000 to 150,000 clones, around nine tenths of them singletons, with around 12% in the top ten. This clone has ten or more counts. The germline V gene encodes CDR1 LGHDT and CDR2 YNNKEL (reference sequence). The CDR3 extends over 16 amino acids. V shed 2 bases and J shed 1 base, with 14 bases lying between them. The sequence was collected from an adult in good health. This sample comprised peripheral blood, obtained on day 0 of AZD1222 vaccination. V gene TRBV3-1 (or the pseudogene TRBV3-2) combines with J gene TRBJ1-1; D perhaps matches TRBD1 (5 bases). The CDR3 nucleotides are TGTGCCAGCAGCCAATTCGGGGGACGGTCGAACACTGAAGCTTTCTTT. Protein sequence: CASSQFGGRSNTEAFF.